This T cell receptor beta chain was sequenced for a study of blood T cell repertoires in COVID-19. Study-level information: PBMCs, B-cell-depleted T cells, or T cells were the source of the cDNA or gDNA that made up the material.

TCRdb keeps only in-frame clones here, not all; method: immunoSEQ multiplex PCR. The sample yields fewer than 500,000 clones, approximately 90% seen once. The study drew participants aged about 18 to 89 years from 24 US areas. Cohorts were based on clinical histories the participants reported. Germline V CDR1 and CDR2: MDHEN, SYDVKM. This CDR3 has 13 residues. V dropped 8 bases and J dropped 5; count of bases not matched to a gene: 8. The TCR comes from a woman aged 18-29 years with acute COVID-19. Sequenced input: PBMCs or T cells enriched from blood (not recorded which). The rearrangement links TRBV28 to TRBJ1-2, with 7 positions matching TRBD1. Here the CDR3 DNA reads TGTGCCAGCTCCGAGGCAGGGGGGTATGGCTACACCTTC. It translates to CASSEAGGYGYTF.